Sequencing of this T cell receptor (beta chain) was carried out in a study of blood T cell repertoires in COVID-19 (dated by TCRdb to the early 2020s). Turning to the overall study: Samples covering the acute and convalescent phases of COVID-19 were provided by collaborators in the United States, Italy and Spain. Nearly every sample came with metadata listing a de-identified subject ID, COVID-19 status, age in years and sex. HLA class I and class II types, where available, came from metadata supplied by the sample provider rather than from assay-based typing. The repertoires were released in a freely available public database intended as a resource for research on the immune response to SARS-CoV-2. Subjects who had been exposed to COVID-19, were actively infected with it, or had recovered from it provided the deeply sampled blood TCRbeta repertoires that made up the dataset. The prospective study material was composed of cDNA or gDNA derived from T cells, B-cell-depleted T cells, or PBMCs. Samples came from the ongoing ImmuneRACE study (first 160 participants) plus 1,254 subjects from 6 global collaborators.

TCRbeta CDR3 regions were amplified from genomic DNA by means of the immunoSEQ Assay, a bias-controlled multiplex PCR. Regarding the original processing steps: The number of nucleated cells in each sample was estimated from the amplification of reference gene primers within the assay. To quantify the absolute abundance of each unique TCRbeta CDR3 rearrangement, sequence reads were collapsed and filtered. Productive Simpson clonality was computed per sample as the square root of Simpson's diversity index over productive rearrangements. The immuneACCESS repertoire file appears here via TCRdb, limited to in-frame rearrangements. These files lack a portion of the clones; in checked studies, under half of the deficit traces to unresolved V genes, and the cause of the others is not known. The V and J calls and clone size are taken from that table; D and trimming were inferred from the DNA. This sample lists fewer than 500,000 clones; 87% were detected once. The ten most abundant clones make up about 0.65% of the sample.

Participants in the prospective study were aged about 18 to 95 years, lived in 24 United States geographic areas, and enrolled through a virtual design. Cohort assignment in the prospective study relied on participant-reported clinical history from a screening survey and a study questionnaire. Recovered participants in ImmuneRACE Cohort 3 were defined as having two consecutive negative NP/OP PCR tests, clearance from a healthcare professional, or resolution of symptoms. Each participant in the prospective study had whole blood, serum and a nasopharyngeal or oropharyngeal swab collected by mobile phlebotomists. Prospective study participants could optionally give additional blood draws and questionnaires over an approximately two-month period. Blood samples from the prospective study were shipped frozen or at room temperature prior to DNA extraction. The CDR3 spans 11 residues, from the cysteine through the phenylalanine. The read is trimmed to its CDR3 DNA, 33 bases read in frame from base 1. CDR1 and CDR2 (GTSNPN, SVGIG) derive from the germline V gene (reference sequence). V is trimmed back by 1 base and J by 15 bases, and the junction contains 5 bases that no gene match accounts for.

Findings and caveats that apply to the study as a whole: Clinical and demographic metadata were provided uncurated, with the amount varying by source and participant.

To note about this clone: Its recognized antigen is unknown. Qualities for individual bases were not recorded, and no much larger clone is one base off.

Sequencing was performed on PBMCs or T cells enriched from blood (not recorded which). The rearrangement combines TRBV30 with TRBJ2-3; TRBD2 agrees with 9 junctional bases. This receptor was taken from a woman younger than 35 who had recovered from COVID-19. The CDR3 in this case is CAWSGTGTSYF. The DNA is as follows: TGTGCCTGGAGTGGTACCGGGACTAGCTATTTT.